This T cell receptor beta chain was captured by sequencing in a study of regulatory T cells in long-lasting Graves disease. Study conclusions and caveats: The study found persistent patients shared more public clonotypes (2,741) than new patients (about 990).

The V end was cut by 6 bases, the J end by 0 bases, with 12 bases between. This CDR3 spans 15 amino acids. Germline loops: CDR1 MNHNS, CDR2 SASEGT. The time point here: persistent/refractory GD, antithyroid drugs over 5 years with positive TRAb. Making the TCR library involved RNA that had been extracted from PBMCs. Construction of TCR beta libraries relied on iRepertoire HTBI primers and on Arm-PCR targeting CDR3 regions. TCRdb re-derived calls from the multiplex PCR reads in MiXCR, one entry per CDR3 protein. The top ten clones hold roughly 7% of a sample with about 470,000 distinct CDR3 sequences, roughly 21% of them seen once. This clonotype was observed a few times. What it recognizes is unknown.

The receptor was derived from a female donor with Graves disease. The chain combines TRBV6-1 with TRBJ1-5; a weak D match, TRBD1 (5 bases). Source: peripheral blood mononuclear cells (PBMCs), taken when the disease was refractory, from a patient treated with antithyroid drugs. The CDR3 coding sequence is TGTGCCAGCAGACCCGGACAACGTAGCAATCAGCCCCAGCATTTT. Protein product: CASRPGQRSNQPQHF.